A selection of T cell receptor beta chains follows, all from one sample in a study of CD8 T cells in ankylosing spondylitis. TCRdb reprocessed the 5' RACE reads via MiXCR and lists one record per CDR3 protein. In the table there are some 200,000 distinct CDR3 sequences, roughly 25% of which are singletons. Sequences were obtained from blood, either unsorted or a sorted T cell fraction (not recorded which). Every receptor here comes from a male donor with ankylosing spondylitis or in good health (not recorded which). Each CDR3 is given with its conserved first and last residue. The D gene is left open where the match is weak. Some rows mark clone size as missing; the rest say once, few, many or name a class of expanded clone.

clone size	V gene	D gene	J gene	CDR3 protein	CDR3 DNA
few	TRBV9	TRBD2	TRBJ2-2	CASKEAGGPPGELFF	TGTGCCAGCAAGGAAGCGGGAGGGCCCCCCGGGGAGCTGTTTTTT
many	TRBV6-1	-	TRBJ2-7	CASSAVRQPSYEQYF	TGTGCCAGCAGTGCGGTCAGGCAACCCTCCTACGAGCAGTACTTC
many	TRBV12-3/TRBV12-4	-	TRBJ1-4	CASSQTVNNEKLFF	TGTGCCAGCAGCCAGACAGTCAATAATGAAAAACTGTTTTTT
few	TRBV11-2	-	TRBJ2-4	CASSQGTQNIQYF	TGTGCCAGCAGCCAAGGGACCCAAAACATTCAGTACTTC
-	TRBV29-1	TRBD2	TRBJ2-1	CSVELGLAGALNEQFF	TGCAGCGTGGAACTCGGACTAGCGGGAGCTCTGAATGAGCAGTTCTTC
-	TRBV20-1	TRBD1	TRBJ1-4	CSARKTGGNEKLFF	TGCAGTGCTAGAAAGACAGGGGGAAACGAAAAACTGTTTTTT
few	TRBV4-2	-	TRBJ2-1	CASSQATGLSYNEQFF	TGTGCCAGCAGCCAAGCTACAGGGTTGTCCTACAATGAGCAGTTCTTC
many	TRBV20-1	TRBD2	TRBJ2-5	CSARAGLAGGPYQETQYF	TGCAGTGCTAGAGCAGGACTAGCGGGAGGCCCGTACCAAGAGACCCAGTACTTC
few	TRBV29-1	TRBD1	TRBJ1-6	CSVGTGINSPLHF	TGCAGCGTCGGGACAGGGATTAATTCACCCCTCCACTTT
few	TRBV4-1	-	TRBJ2-1	CASSQLQGHYSYNEQFF	TGCGCCAGCAGCCAATTACAGGGCCACTACTCCTACAATGAGCAGTTCTTC
many	TRBV5-8	-	TRBJ2-5	CASSQYAGRETQYF	TGTGCCAGCAGCCAGTACGCCGGTCGCGAGACCCAGTACTTC
-	TRBV2	TRBD2	TRBJ2-1	CTFSARLAGARSSYNEQFF	TGTACCTTCAGTGCTAGACTAGCGGGGGCCAGAAGCTCCTACAATGAGCAGTTCTTC
-	TRBV12-3/TRBV12-4	TRBD2	TRBJ2-1	CASSATSGGYNEQFF	TGTGCCAGCAGCGCGACTAGCGGGGGATACAATGAGCAGTTCTTC
few	TRBV29-1	-	TRBJ2-7	CSVDDYYEQYF	TGCAGCGTTGATGATTACTACGAGCAGTACTTC
many	TRBV28	-	TRBJ2-1	CASSSAGRNEQFF	TGTGCCAGCAGTTCAGCGGGCCGCAATGAGCAGTTCTTC
-	TRBV7-8	-	TRBJ2-7	CASSLDATGEQYF	TGTGCCAGCAGCTTAGATGCTACGGGGGAGCAGTACTTC
-	TRBV20-1	TRBD2	TRBJ2-2	CSAVSGNVAGELFF	TGCAGTGCTGTTAGCGGGAATGTGGCCGGGGAGCTGTTTTTT
few	TRBV4-1	TRBD2	TRBJ2-5	CASSQTGTSVNQETQYF	TGCGCCAGCAGCCAAACCGGGACTAGCGTCAACCAAGAGACCCAGTACTTC
-	TRBV12-3/TRBV12-4	-	TRBJ2-7	CASSRDPEGSYEQYF	TGTGCCAGCAGCCGGGACCCCGAGGGCTCCTACGAGCAGTACTTC
many	TRBV10-3	-	TRBJ1-5	CAIRIRPGQPQHF	TGTGCCATCAGGATAAGACCCGGTCAGCCCCAGCATTTT
many	TRBV25-1	-	TRBJ2-5	CASSEYVLMETQYF	TGTGCCAGCAGTGAATACGTCCTGATGGAGACCCAGTACTTC
many	TRBV20-1	TRBD2	TRBJ2-7	CSARLGLAGEQYF	TGCAGTGCTAGGTTGGGACTAGCAGGAGAGCAGTACTTC
many	TRBV7-3	-	TRBJ2-7	CASSLTGGQNYEQYF	TGTGCCAGCAGCTTAACCGGGGGACAGAACTACGAGCAGTACTTC
many	TRBV9	TRBD2	TRBJ2-2	CASSPVIAGSKNTGELFF	TGTGCCAGCAGCCCCGTCATAGCGGGAAGTAAGAACACCGGGGAGCTGTTTTTT
many	TRBV12-1	-	TRBJ1-5	CASSFRAALYNQPQHF	TGTGCCAGCAGCTTTAGGGCCGCCCTATACAATCAGCCCCAGCATTTT
-	TRBV5-6	TRBD2	TRBJ2-1	CASSLGAGREYNEQFF	TGTGCCAGCAGCTTGGGAGCGGGACGCGAATACAATGAGCAGTTCTTC
many	TRBV29-1	-	TRBJ2-7	CSVVEGGQYF	TGCAGCGTTGTGGAGGGGGGGCAGTACTTC
many	TRBV20-1	TRBD1	TRBJ1-4	CSAGQGLLRNEKLFF	TGCAGTGCCGGACAGGGACTTTTAAGGAATGAAAAACTGTTTTTT
once	TRBV20-1	TRBD2	TRBJ2-5	CSARGLAVQETQYF	TGCAGTGCTAGAGGACTAGCGGTTCAAGAGACCCAGTACTTC
many	TRBV7-3	-	TRBJ2-2	CASSSTHLNTGELFF	TGTGCCAGCAGCTCCACCCACTTGAACACCGGGGAGCTGTTTTTT
-	TRBV18	TRBD2	TRBJ2-7	CASSPGLAGTSEQYF	TGTGCCAGCTCACCCGGACTAGCGGGAACCTCCGAGCAGTACTTC
-	TRBV20-1	TRBD1	TRBJ2-2	CSAREVGTGATGELFF	TGCAGTGCTAGAGAGGTGGGGACAGGGGCCACCGGGGAGCTGTTTTTT
many	TRBV12-3/TRBV12-4	-	TRBJ2-5	CASSFAWQETQYF	TGTGCCAGCAGTTTCGCATGGCAAGAGACCCAGTACTTC
many	TRBV20-1	-	TRBJ1-6	CSAPGGNSPLHF	TGCAGTGCTCCGGGGGGGAATTCACCCCTCCACTTT
many	TRBV10-3	-	TRBJ2-5	CAISHSQETQYF	TGTGCCATCAGCCACAGCCAAGAGACCCAGTACTTC
-	TRBV10-3	TRBD2	TRBJ2-7	CAISEAGTSGGYEQYF	TGTGCCATCAGTGAGGCTGGGACTAGCGGGGGCTACGAGCAGTACTTC
few	TRBV24-1	TRBD2	TRBJ2-3	CATSDASGRTRDTQYF	TGTGCCACCAGTGACGCCAGCGGGAGAACACGAGATACGCAGTATTTT
many	TRBV7-2	-	TRBJ2-3	CASTIPGVYTQYF	TGTGCCAGCACCATACCCGGGGTATATACGCAGTATTTT
many	TRBV4-1	-	TRBJ2-2	CASSPGTDRNTGELFF	TGCGCCAGCAGCCCCGGGACCGACAGGAACACCGGGGAGCTGTTTTTT
once	TRBV29-1	-	TRBJ2-5	CSVEGPEATQYF	TGCAGCGTTGAAGGACCAGAGGCGACCCAGTACTTC
many	TRBV24-1	-	TRBJ2-3	CATSDSTVLDTQYF	TGTGCCACCAGTGATTCGACAGTCTTAGATACGCAGTATTTT
many	TRBV4-2	TRBD2	TRBJ2-3	CASSQGRAGVKTDTQYF	TGTGCCAGCAGCCAGGGCCGCGCGGGGGTCAAAACAGATACGCAGTATTTT
-	TRBV9	-	TRBJ2-5	CASSTGQKPETQYF	TGTGCCAGCAGCACGGGACAAAAACCAGAGACCCAGTACTTC
many	TRBV3-1	-	TRBJ2-1	CASSPQSYNEQFF	TGTGCCAGCAGCCCCCAGTCCTACAATGAGCAGTTCTTC
-	TRBV12-3/TRBV12-4	-	TRBJ1-4	CASSSGERLFF	TGTGCCAGCTCAAGTGGGGAAAGACTGTTTTTT
-	TRBV20-1	TRBD1	TRBJ2-4	CSAAYRGRNIQYF	TGCAGTGCTGCATACAGGGGGCGCAACATTCAGTACTTC
-	TRBV29-1	-	TRBJ1-2	CSDGEASNYGYTF	TGCAGCGACGGGGAGGCTTCTAACTATGGCTACACCTTC
many	TRBV12-3/TRBV12-4	TRBD1	TRBJ2-7	CASSLGFGTGMTF	TGTGCCAGCAGTTTGGGGTTTGGGACAGGGATGACTTTC
many	TRBV5-1	-	TRBJ1-1	CASSLAGGMNTEAFF	TGCGCCAGCAGCTTGGCCGGAGGGATGAACACTGAAGCTTTCTTT
many	TRBV29-1	-	TRBJ1-2	CSVEDGRGDDYGYTF	TGCAGCGTTGAGGATGGGAGGGGCGATGACTATGGCTACACCTTC